The following is a T cell receptor (beta chain) sequence with its context. Antigen specificity is unknown. Noted time point: persistent/refractory GD, antithyroid drugs over 5 years with positive TRAb. Scientists built the TCR library using RNA that was extracted from PBMCs. This record belongs to a study of regulatory T cells in long-lasting Graves disease. Arm-PCR of CDR3 regions and iRepertoire HTBI primers were the basis on which TCR beta libraries were built. TCRdb re-derived calls from the multiplex PCR reads in MiXCR, one entry per CDR3 protein. The table shows about 310,000 distinct CDR3 sequences, with 20% to 25% occurring only once. Study-level results: Limited sample numbers may have lowered accuracy. Persistent disease samples used TRBV28, TRBJ1-2 and TRBJ2-5 preferentially.

CDR1 SGHDT and CDR2 YYEEEE come from the germline V gene. Trimming removed 5 bases from V and 5 bases from J, with 16 bases in between. This CDR3 is 14 amino acids long. This sequence joins TRBV5-6 and TRBJ2-5; D is perhaps TRBD2 (6 bases). The TCR was taken from a female donor with Graves disease. Sequences were derived from peripheral blood mononuclear cells (PBMCs), sampled when the disease was refractory, from a patient treated with antithyroid drugs. CDR3 sequence: CASSPPAGRETQYF. CDR3 in DNA: TGTGCCAGCAGTCCCCCTGCGGGAAGGGAGACCCAGTACTTC.